The subject of this entry is one T cell receptor (beta chain). This clonotype was seen many times. Its cognate antigen has yet to be identified. Nothing much larger sits one base from this clone, and base qualities are not available. The sequencer was an Illumina HiSeq 2500. TCR beta libraries were prepared by quantitative 5'-RACE with molecular barcodes. In the original analysis: A new computational method, built on a probabilistic model of VDJ rearrangement, was used to identify disease-linked TCR variants. The public reads were quality trimmed at Q25 with fastp and then assembled into clones with MiXCR by TCRdb, keeping productive beta chains. Duplicate CDR3 protein sequences are folded into a single record with the most common DNA and genes. The authors' filters were not applied to this entry. For this sample the table gives fewer than 450,000 distinct CDR3 sequences, of which over 15% were detected only once. The ten most abundant clones make up approximately 0.97% of the sample.

The data were obtained in a study of CD8 T cells in ankylosing spondylitis (dated by TCRdb to about 2017). Describing the broader study: T cell receptor beta repertoires were profiled in healthy donors and ankylosing spondylitis patients so that disease-linked TCR variants could be found. Peripheral blood was sampled, and synovial fluid was additionally collected from ankylosing spondylitis patients. The whole study cohort included 108 healthy donors and 25 or so ankylosing spondylitis patients. Study-level results and caveats: Some TCR beta motif variants had previously been reported in synovial fluid and blood of reactive arthritis patients, which suggested common disease-initiation mechanisms. The disease-linked clones showed a CD8+ phenotype and occurred at relatively low frequencies in peripheral blood. Blood from ankylosing spondylitis patients appeared to be characterized by a TCR beta motif composed of roughly 8 highly homologous amino acid variants. The disease-linked clones were reported to be significantly enriched in matched synovial fluid samples from ankylosing spondylitis patients.

CDR3 length: 16 amino acids, cysteine to phenylalanine. Solely the CDR3 DNA is kept, with 48 bases framed from the first base. Per the germline V gene, SGHTA is the CDR1 and FQGTGA is the CDR2. The junction shows trimming of 2 bases on V and 3 bases on J, and the gene matches do not reach 5 bases of it. The source material was blood, either unsorted or a sorted T cell fraction (not recorded which). Here the chain combines TRBV7-3 and TRBJ2-1; TRBD1 lines up with 9 middle nucleotides. The receptor was isolated from a male donor with ankylosing spondylitis. The CDR3 reads CASSLGGTGNYNEQFF. The DNA reads TGTGCCAGCAGCTTAGGCGGGACAGGGAACTACAATGAGCAGTTCTTC.